The next 8 T cell receptor beta chains were all read from a single sample in a study of blood T cells in healthy people across ages. Then a second PCR, running roughly 7 to 11 cycles, was carried out with a sample-barcoded 5' primer and a J-beta primer mix. In TCRdb, the 5' RACE reads were re-called with MiXCR into one record per CDR3 protein. The table lists over 700,000 distinct CDR3 sequences, 20% to 30% of them singletons. This sample was also put to use in a study of T cells of mothers and their children.

Sequencing was performed on blood. These receptor sequences come from a boy aged 10-17 years in good health.

The V gene is TRBV20-1, the J gene TRBJ2-5; 13 bases are a match to TRBD2. V gave up 6 bases and J gave up 7 bases; unmatched junction bases: 8. This CDR3 spans 14 amino acids. CDR1 and CDR2 (germline): DFQATT, SNEGSKA (reference sequence). The CDR3 DNA reads TGCAGTGCCCCGACTAGCGGGAGGAGTGTGACCCAGTACTTC. Translated: CSAPTSGRSVTQYF.

This chain connects TRBV20-1 to TRBJ2-5, with a tentative D call TRBD1 (6 bases). The J call may be faulty, since TRBJ2-1 better matches the DNA end. This CDR3 is 13 amino acids long. Per the germline V gene, CDR1 is DFQATT and CDR2 is SNEGSKA (reference sequence). CDR3 sequence: CSARGANYNEQFF. The CDR3 DNA is TGCAGTGCTAGGGGGGCGAACTACAATGAGCAGTTCTTC.

The sample holds many counts of this clonotype. CDR3: CASSDRDNTEAFF. CDR3 DNA sequence: TGTGCCAGCAGTGACCGGGACAACACTGAAGCTTTCTTT. The chain carries TRBV6-4 and TRBJ1-1; TRBD1 is a possible D gene (5 bases). V was cut by 2 bases and J by 2 bases, with 6 bases left in between. Germline loops: CDR1 MRHNA, CDR2 SNTAGT. The CDR3 consists of 13 residues.

This chain links TRBV20-1 with TRBJ1-2; 8 bases fit TRBD1. Trimming cost V 3 bases and J 8 bases; bases outside gene matches: 8. The CDR3 has 13 amino acids. Germline assignment: CDR1 DFQATT and CDR2 SNEGSKA (reference sequence). Here the CDR3 DNA reads TGCAGTGCTAGGGCCCCAGGGGGCGAGGGCTACACCTTC. This sequence encodes CSARAPGGEGYTF.

This chain uses TRBV12-3 or TRBV12-4 with TRBJ2-7; weak D call: TRBD2 (5 bases). The length of the CDR3 is 16 residues. Trimming shortened V by 6 bases and J by 6 bases, and 24 bases separated the two germline ends. The CDR3 nucleotides read TGTGCCAGCAGCCCTGGTTCGGGGAGCATGTCCCGCGAGCAGTACTTC. This encodes CASSPGSGSMSREQYF.

The V gene is TRBV12-3 or TRBV12-4, the J gene TRBJ2-1, with TRBD2 matching 13 bases. J was trimmed by 2 bases and V by 6 bases; bases with no gene match: 13. The CDR3 is 19 residues long. Written as DNA, the CDR3 is TGTGCCAGCAGCCCCCCCGGACTAGCGGGAGAGATGACCTACAATGAGCAGTTCTTC. Residues: CASSPPGLAGEMTYNEQFF.

The chain combines TRBV29-1 with TRBJ2-5; TRBD1 might be the D (6 bases). The end of the DNA aligns better with TRBJ2-7, so the J call may be wrong. Germline V lookup: CDR1 SQVTM, CDR2 ANQGSEA. This CDR3 is built from 14 residues. CDR3: CSVESRDNSYEQYF. CDR3 DNA sequence: TGCAGCGTTGAATCCCGGGACAACTCCTACGAGCAGTACTTC.

The genes are TRBV18 and TRBJ1-2; possible D gene TRBD1, 5 bases. The CDR3 is 16 residues long. Between the trimmed V and J ends, which lost 2 bases and 3 bases, there was a span of 16 bases. Germline-derived CDR1 and CDR2 are KGHSH and LQKENI. CDR3 protein: CASSPVLGTVDYGYTF. CDR3 bases: TGTGCCAGCTCACCAGTTCTTGGGACGGTAGACTATGGCTACACCTTC.